Below, 22 T cell receptor beta chains from the same sample are listed, as sequenced in a study of radiation and T cells in renal cell carcinoma. Time point: blood 4 weeks post-SBRT, at nephrectomy. Treatment in this sample: 15 Gy SBRT to primary tumor, nephrectomy 4 weeks later. Assay used: immunoSEQ multiplex PCR; TCRdb lists only in-frame clones, some missing. The sample includes about 77,000 clones, 75% to 90% seen only once; the top ten take 2.4%. The sample here was blood, taken from a patient whose treatment included radiotherapy and nephrectomy. These receptors came from a woman aged 55-70 years with renal cell carcinoma.

The genes are TRBV7-9 and TRBJ2-2; 7 positions match TRBD2. Germline loops: CDR1 SEHNR, CDR2 FQNEAQ (reference sequence). The V segment lost 2 bases and the J segment 6 bases; nucleotides outside the gene matches: 3. The CDR3 length is 14 residues. The CDR3 DNA is TGTGCCAGCAGCTTATCGGCGGGGGCCGGGGAGCTGTTTTTT. This encodes CASSLSAGAGELFF.

The rearrangement uses TRBV9 and TRBJ1-5; D remains ambiguous. From germline, CDR1 is SGDLS and CDR2 YYNGEE. The CDR3 contains 14 residues. V was clipped by 3 bases and J by 6 bases, with 13 bases between them. CDR3 loop: CASSAAGIGQPQHF. The CDR3 bases are TGTGCCAGCAGCGCCGCGGGGATCGGTCAGCCCCAGCATTTT. The complete variable domain, with remaining parts taken from reference TRBV9 and TRBJ1-5, reads DSGVTQTPKHLITATGQRVTLRCSPRSGDLSVYWYQQSLDQGLQFLIQYYNGEERAKGNILERFSAQQFPDLHSELNLSSLELGDSALYFCASSAAGIGQPQHFGDGTRLSIL.

The table lists this clone with a count of one. The chain recombines TRBV7-9 with TRBJ1-4; a weak D match, TRBD1 (5 bases). The germline V and J ends were trimmed by 1 base and 3 bases, with 18 bases remaining between them. Germline lookup yields CDR1 SEHNR and CDR2 FQNEAQ (reference sequence). CDR3 size: 18 residues. This chain's CDR3 is CASSLVGDHVAANEKLFF. The DNA of the CDR3 is TGTGCCAGCAGCTTAGTAGGGGACCATGTGGCGGCTAATGAAAAACTGTTTTTT.

The chain combines TRBV19 with TRBJ2-6; the D gene is possibly TRBD1 (5 bases). The V and J ends lost 4 bases and 0 bases respectively, with 13 bases between them. The CDR3 runs 17 residues. Germline CDR1 is LNHDA and CDR2 is SQIVND (reference sequence). CDR3 DNA sequence: TGTGCCAGTAGTAAGGGGAACACCCGCTCTGGGGCCAACGTCCTGACTTTC. It codes for CASSKGNTRSGANVLTF.

J is TRBJ2-2 and V is TRBV9; 10 positions agree with TRBD2. Per germline, CDR1 SGDLS and CDR2 YYNGEE. V lost 0 bases, J lost 0 bases, and 5 bases stayed unmatched. The CDR3 extends over 18 amino acids. The CDR3 spells CASSVGSGGASNTGELFF. The CDR3 DNA reads as TGTGCCAGCAGCGTAGGAAGCGGGGGGGCCTCGAACACCGGGGAGCTGTTTTTT.

The rearrangement uses TRBV29-1 and TRBJ2-7, with D possibly being TRBD2 (5 bases). This CDR3 has 12 residues. The germline CDR1 and CDR2 sequences are SQVTM and ANQGSEA. Trimming cost V 2 bases and J 4 bases, with 9 bases left between them. CDR3 amino acids: CSVETRGYEQYF. DNA of the CDR3: TGCAGCGTTGAAACCCGGGGTTACGAGCAGTACTTC.

Only one count was recorded for this clone. The V gene is TRBV5-8, the J gene TRBJ2-7; D gene unclear. Trimming cost V 0 bases and J 3 bases, with 1 base left between them. The CDR3 sequence is 11 residues long. Germline lookup yields CDR1 SGHTS and CDR2 YDEGEE. This CDR3 reads CASSLVYEQYF. The CDR3 bases are TGTGCCAGCAGCTTGGTCTACGAGCAGTACTTC.

The V gene is TRBV27, the J gene TRBJ1-6, with D maybe TRBD1 (5 bases). CDR3 length: 12 residues. CDR1 is MNHEY and CDR2 is SMNVEV in the germline V gene (reference sequence). The V end was cut by 5 bases, the J end by 7 bases, with 6 bases between. CDR3 sequence: CASSTGNSPLHF. Here the CDR3 DNA reads TGTGCCAGCAGTACAGGAAATTCACCCCTCCACTTT.

The chain couples TRBV28 to TRBJ1-1; no firm D call. The germline CDR1 and CDR2 sequences are MDHEN and SYDVKM. The ends were cut back, 7 bases at V and 3 bases at J, with 24 bases in the middle. This CDR3 has 17 amino acids. The CDR3 region has the DNA TGTGCCAGCACCCTTTCCGGGGTGGTTCTGGTGGACACTGAAGCTTTCTTT. Protein sequence: CASTLSGVVLVDTEAFF. The whole variable domain, remainder taken from reference TRBV28 and TRBJ1-1, is DVKVTQSSRYLVKRTGEKVFLECVQDMDHENMFWYRQDPGLGLRLIYFSYDVKMKEKGDIPEGYSVSREKKERFSLILESASTNQTSMYLCASTLSGVVLVDTEAFFGQGTRLTVV.

V gene TRBV9 combines with J gene TRBJ1-2; 9 bases map to TRBD1. The CDR3 sequence is 15 residues long. Trimming removed 4 bases from V and 6 bases from J; junction bases left unmatched: 10. The V gene's germline CDR1 is SGDLS and CDR2 YYNGEE. CDR3 sequence reads: CASSHHRGHGDGYTF. In DNA form, the CDR3 reads TGTGCCAGCAGCCACCACAGGGGGCATGGCGATGGCTACACCTTC. Supplemented by reference TRBV9 and TRBJ1-2, the full variable domain reads DSGVTQTPKHLITATGQRVTLRCSPRSGDLSVYWYQQSLDQGLQFLIQYYNGEERAKGNILERFSAQQFPDLHSELNLSSLELGDSALYFCASSHHRGHGDGYTFGSGTRLTVV.

The chain uses TRBV27 and TRBJ2-7; a possible D gene is TRBD2 (6 bases). The CDR3 extends over 15 amino acids. V was cut by 5 bases and J by 4 bases, with 18 bases left in between. From germline, CDR1 is MNHEY and CDR2 SMNVEV (reference sequence). CDR3 sequence: CASSPDGRDWYEQYF. The CDR3 nucleotides are TGTGCCAGCAGTCCAGACGGCCGGGACTGGTACGAGCAGTACTTC.

J is TRBJ2-7 and V is TRBV4-1; 8 nucleotides line up with TRBD1. Germline V lookup: CDR1 MGHRA, CDR2 YSYEKL. The CDR3 sequence is 15 residues long. With V trimmed by 1 base and J by 5 bases, 7 bases remained unmatched. DNA of the CDR3: TGCGCCAGCAGCCAAGTAGGACAGGGTGGAGACGAGCAGTACTTC. This sequence encodes CASSQVGQGGDEQYF.

The chain uses TRBV7-8 and TRBJ2-1; D is possibly TRBD1 (6 bases). The CDR3 runs to 14 residues. V dropped 5 bases and J dropped 3 bases, with 11 bases sitting between them. CDR1 SGHVS and CDR2 FQNEAQ come from the germline V gene. CDR3 loop: CASSQGHDYNEQFF. The DNA of the CDR3 is TGTGCCAGCAGCCAGGGACACGACTACAATGAGCAGTTCTTC.

The sample holds a few counts of this clone. This chain's CDR3 is CSAVQGGMLNTEAFF. The CDR3 region has the DNA TGCAGCGCAGTTCAGGGGGGGATGTTGAACACTGAAGCTTTCTTT. The V gene is TRBV29-1, the J gene TRBJ1-1, with 7 bases that match TRBD1. The CDR3 is 15 residues long. The junction had 11 bases not matched to a gene; V was cut back by 7 bases and J by 0 bases. Per germline, CDR1 SQVTM and CDR2 ANQGSEA.

The gene calls are TRBV25-1 and TRBJ1-1; D unclear. CDR1 MGHDK and CDR2 SYGVNS come from the germline V gene. Trimming removed 5 bases from V and 1 base from J, with 11 bases in between. This CDR3 has 14 amino acids. CDR3 loop: CASSHGRSNTEAFF. CDR3 DNA: TGTGCCAGCAGTCACGGGAGGTCGAACACTGAAGCTTTCTTT.

The chain couples TRBV7-3 to TRBJ1-1; D may be TRBD1 (6 bases). Trimming cost V 1 base and J 5 bases, with 8 bases left between them. Per germline, CDR1 SGHTA and CDR2 FQGTGA. CDR3 length: 13 amino acids. The DNA of the CDR3 is TGTGCCAGCAGCTTAAACAGGGATACTGAAGCTTTCTTT. This encodes CASSLNRDTEAFF. The entire variable domain, with the rest obtained from reference TRBV7-3 and TRBJ1-1, is as follows: GAGVSQTPSNKVTEKGKYVELRCDPISGHTALYWYRQSLGQGPEFLIYFQGTGAADDSGLPNDRFFAVRPEGSVSTLKIQRTERGDSAVYLCASSLNRDTEAFFGQGTRLTVV.

This chain connects TRBV29-1 to TRBJ2-1; 8 bases fit TRBD2. Germline trimming cut 7 bases from V and 9 bases from J; bases unmatched to any gene: 8. In germline, CDR1 is SQVTM, CDR2 ANQGSEA. The CDR3 contains 12 residues. Here the CDR3 reads CSAGLAGSEQFF. DNA of the CDR3: TGCAGCGCCGGACTAGCTGGCAGTGAGCAGTTCTTC.

V gene TRBV28 combines with J gene TRBJ1-2, with 7 bases aligning to TRBD1. J lost 8 bases, V lost 7 bases, and 16 bases had no gene match. CDR1 MDHEN and CDR2 SYDVKM come from the germline V gene. The CDR3 has 15 amino acids. The CDR3 sequence is CASTPQGGGTKGYTF. CDR3 nucleotide sequence: TGTGCCAGCACCCCCCAGGGGGGAGGGACTAAAGGCTACACCTTC.

This chain links TRBV7-9 with TRBJ1-2, with D possibly being TRBD1 (5 bases). Between the trimmed V and J ends, which lost 1 base and 6 bases, there was a span of 12 bases. This CDR3 is built from 14 residues. Germline CDR1 and CDR2: SEHNR and FQNEAQ (reference sequence). The chain's CDR3 is CASSLGTLGDGYTF. The CDR3 nucleotides are TGTGCCAGCAGCTTAGGGACCCTGGGGGATGGCTACACCTTC.

This chain links TRBV9 with TRBJ1-4, with D hard to call. The CDR3 has 16 amino acids. V was trimmed by 0 bases and J by 8 bases, leaving 17 bases between them. Per germline, CDR1 SGDLS and CDR2 YYNGEE. CDR3 in DNA: TGTGCCAGCAGCGTAGGGGGAAGAGGACTGGAGGAAAAACTGTTTTTT. Translated, it gives CASSVGGRGLEEKLFF. The variable domain in full, with the rest retrieved from reference TRBV9 and TRBJ1-4, is DSGVTQTPKHLITATGQRVTLRCSPRSGDLSVYWYQQSLDQGLQFLIQYYNGEERAKGNILERFSAQQFPDLHSELNLSSLELGDSALYFCASSVGGRGLEEKLFFGSGTQLSVL.

The chain uses TRBV18 and TRBJ1-2; weak D call: TRBD1 (5 bases). Germline V gene sequence: CDR1 KGHSH, CDR2 LQKENI. The CDR3 sequence is 12 residues long. Between the trimmed V and J ends, which lost 2 bases and 7 bases, there was a span of 8 bases. CDR3 residues: CASSPGAGGYTF. The CDR3 DNA follows: TGTGCCAGCTCACCAGGGGCTGGTGGCTACACCTTC.

The chain recombines TRBV6-5 with TRBJ2-3; D perhaps matches TRBD1 (6 bases). CDR1 is MNHEY and CDR2 is SVGAGI in the germline V gene. CDR3 length equals 15 residues. V was clipped by 0 bases and J by 5 bases, with 12 bases between them. Here the CDR3 reads CASSYSGGAGDTQYF. The CDR3 coding sequence is TGTGCCAGCAGTTACTCTGGGGGCGCGGGAGATACGCAGTATTTT.